Below, 28 T cell receptor beta chains from the same sample are listed, as sequenced in a study of STAT3 mutations in large granular lymphocyte leukemia. Their target antigens are unknown. Regarding the study as a whole: In T-cell large granular lymphocyte leukemia, about half of patients showed multiple immunodominant subclonotypes.

The assay was immunoSEQ multiplex PCR, and TCRdb's table has in-frame clones only and misses some. Among around 1,500 clones listed, about three quarters were seen once. The source material was peripheral blood mononuclear cells. The source of these receptors is a man aged 50 or older with T-cell large granular lymphocyte leukemia. Some clones in this sample may be carry-over from other donors' samples.

The genes are TRBV7-8 and TRBJ1-1; TRBD1 agrees at 12 bases. The ends lost 5 bases at V and 5 bases at J; junction bases unmatched: 9. This CDR3 region has 16 residues. Germline V lookup: CDR1 SGHVS, CDR2 FQNEAQ. The DNA for the CDR3 is TGTGCCAGCAGCCTCCGGGACAGGGGGCGCAGTACTGAAGCTTTCTTT. Translating gives CASSLRDRGRSTEAFF. Full variable domain (remainder filled in from reference TRBV7-8 and TRBJ1-1): GAGVSQSPRYKVAKRGQDVALRCDPISGHVSLFWYQQALGQGPEFLTYFQNEAQLDKSGLPSDRFFAERPEGSVSTLKIQRTQQEDSAVYLCASSLRDRGRSTEAFFGQGTRLTVV.

In its sample, this clone was seen once. This chain uses TRBV7-9 with TRBJ1-1, with TRBD1 identical over 7 bases. The CDR3 is 14 residues long. J gave up 1 base and V 1 base, and 0 bases lay outside the gene matches. CDR1 and CDR2 (germline): SEHNR, FQNEAQ (reference sequence). In DNA form, the CDR3 reads TGTGCCAGCAGCTTAGGACAGGGGAACACTGAAGCTTTCTTT. Its translation is CASSLGQGNTEAFF.

This clone occurred a few times. The chain combines TRBV19 with TRBJ2-5; D call uncertain. The length of the CDR3 is 14 residues. Looked up from germline, CDR1 is LNHDA and CDR2 is SQIVND (reference sequence). V was pared by 8 bases and J by 4 bases, with 17 bases between. CDR3 loop: CASSGMVSVETQYF. CDR3 nucleotide sequence: TGTGCCAGTTCGGGTATGGTGTCGGTAGAGACCCAGTACTTC.

V and J are TRBV18 and TRBJ2-7, with TRBD1 matching over 9 bases. This CDR3 has 12 amino acids. Germline values: CDR1 KGHSH, CDR2 LQKENI. The trim removed 4 bases at V and 5 bases at J, leaving 0 bases unmatched. The CDR3 coding sequence is TGTGCCAGCTCACGGACAGGGGACGAGCAGTACTTC. Translation gives CASSRTGDEQYF.

The rearrangement joins TRBV4-2 to TRBJ2-7, with D maybe TRBD2 (5 bases). V dropped 4 bases and J dropped 3 bases, with 16 bases sitting between them. The CDR3 is 15 amino acids. In germline, CDR1 is LGHNA, CDR2 YNFKEQ. The CDR3 nucleotides read TGTGCCAGCAGCCGACCTGAAGCGGTTTTCTACGAGCAGTACTTC. Protein: CASSRPEAVFYEQYF.

The rearrangement links TRBV7-8 to TRBJ2-7; 9 bases map to TRBD2. V dropped 2 bases and J dropped 3; count of bases not matched to a gene: 5. Germline V gives CDR1 SGHVS, CDR2 FQNEAQ. The CDR3 has 15 residues. The CDR3 loop is CASSLLGGRDYEQYF. CDR3 coding DNA: TGTGCCAGCAGCTTATTAGGCGGGAGGGACTACGAGCAGTACTTC.

The chain joins TRBV5-1 to TRBJ1-1, with TRBD1 identical over 8 bases. Germline-derived CDR1 and CDR2 are SGHRS and YFSETQ. The V gene end was trimmed by 4 bases and the J gene end by 4 bases; junction bases not matched to a gene: 3. This CDR3 has 13 residues. The CDR3 DNA follows: TGCGCCAGCAGCCCTGACAGGGGCACTGAAGCTTTCTTT. It yields the protein CASSPDRGTEAFF.

The J gene is TRBJ1-2, the V gene TRBV5-6; D is perhaps TRBD1 (5 bases). There are 13 residues in the CDR3. Germline V gene sequence: CDR1 SGHDT, CDR2 YYEEEE. Trimming stripped 1 base from V and 7 bases from J, with 11 bases between. CDR3 sequence reads: CASSLSGVGGYTF. The CDR3 nucleotides read TGTGCCAGCAGCTTGTCGGGGGTCGGTGGCTACACCTTC.

The chain links TRBV7-9 to TRBJ1-5; TRBD1 matches at 9 bases. CDR3 size: 14 residues. Germline V gene data show CDR1 as SEHNR and CDR2 as FQNEAQ (reference sequence). The ends lost 6 bases at V and 5 bases at J; junction bases unmatched: 5. The CDR3 coding sequence is TGTGCCAGCAGTCCCGGACAGGGGTATCAGCCCCAGCATTTT. This codes for CASSPGQGYQPQHF.

The rearrangement links TRBV27 to TRBJ2-1; the D gene is possibly TRBD2 (5 bases). CDR1 and CDR2 (germline): MNHEY, SMNVEV (reference sequence). This CDR3 comprises 16 residues. Trimming left V 8 bases short and J 6 bases short, with 23 bases between. The CDR3 region is CASGLLAGADLNEQFF. The DNA of the CDR3 is TGTGCCAGCGGACTTTTAGCCGGAGCCGACCTCAATGAGCAGTTCTTC.

J is TRBJ1-6 and V is TRBV7-2, with 7 positions matching TRBD1. There are 17 residues in the CDR3. CDR1 is SGHTA, CDR2 FQGNSA, per germline. Trimming at V came to 1 base and at J to 7 bases, leaving 10 bases not matched to a gene. In DNA, the CDR3 is TGTGCCAGCAGCTTAGAAATCGTTATAGGGGGCAATTCACCCCTCCACTTT. Translating gives CASSLEIVIGGNSPLHF.

Here the CDR3 reads CASSLTGVPGGNQPQHF. CDR3 nucleotide sequence: TGTGCCAGCAGCTTAACTGGAGTTCCGGGGGGCAATCAGCCCCAGCATTTT. The rearrangement uses TRBV7-2 and TRBJ1-5; tentative D call: TRBD1 (5 bases). CDR1 is SGHTA, CDR2 FQGNSA, per germline. The V end lost 2 bases, the J end lost 2 bases, and 16 bases lay between the germline ends. This CDR3 spans 17 amino acids.

The chain recombines TRBV30 with TRBJ2-7, with D perhaps TRBD1 (5 bases). CDR1 GTSNPN and CDR2 SVGIG come from the germline V gene (reference sequence). Trimming cost V 5 bases and J 5 bases, with 13 bases left between them. The CDR3 runs 12 residues. The CDR3, as DNA: TGTGCCTGGGGGGCAGGGTCCCACGAGCAGTACTTC. It is translated as CAWGAGSHEQYF.

This clone was seen just once. This rearrangement joins TRBV2 to TRBJ2-1; tentative D call: TRBD1 (5 bases). Germline CDR1 SNHLY, CDR2 FYNNEI. The CDR3 is made up of 16 amino acids. Deletions cut 3 bases from V and 4 bases from J, with 16 bases between. CDR3 region: CASSEHTGKSYNEQFF. CDR3 DNA sequence: TGTGCCAGCAGTGAGCATACAGGTAAATCGTACAATGAGCAGTTCTTC.

The J gene is TRBJ2-1, the V gene TRBV5-1; D is possibly TRBD1 (5 bases). This CDR3 region has 15 residues. Germline V gene lookup returns CDR1 SGHRS and CDR2 YFSETQ. Between the trimmed V and J ends, which lost 0 bases and 8 bases, there was a span of 15 bases. CDR3 in DNA: TGCGCCAGCAGCTTGGCCGTGGGGCCCGGCGATGAGCAGTTCTTC. Translation gives CASSLAVGPGDEQFF.

V and J are TRBV18 and TRBJ1-5; maybe TRBD1 (6 bases). The CDR3 loop spans 14 amino acids. Looked up from germline, CDR1 is KGHSH and CDR2 is LQKENI. V shed 1 base and J shed 7 bases, with 11 bases lying between them. CDR3 region: CASSPLEGGQPQHF. The CDR3 DNA reads as TGTGCCAGCTCACCACTGGAGGGGGGCCAGCCCCAGCATTTT.

This chain links TRBV18 with TRBJ1-1; maybe TRBD1 (6 bases). Trimming pared 2 bases from V and 5 bases from J, leaving 12 bases between. CDR3 length equals 14 residues. Germline values: CDR1 KGHSH, CDR2 LQKENI. Here the CDR3 reads CASSPVGAGTEAFF. The CDR3 nucleotides read TGTGCCAGCTCACCAGTGGGGGCAGGAACTGAAGCTTTCTTT.

The J gene is TRBJ1-2, the V gene TRBV5-4; 10 bases line up with TRBD1. V was pared by 3 bases and J by 2 bases, with 4 bases of the junction left unmatched. CDR3 length: 15 amino acids. CDR1 is SGHNT and CDR2 is YYREEE in the germline V gene (reference sequence). In DNA, the CDR3 is TGTGCCAGCAGCTACCAGACAGGGGGCAACTATGGCTACACCTTC. Protein sequence: CASSYQTGGNYGYTF.

The rearrangement uses TRBV4-1 and TRBJ2-1; the match to TRBD1 covers 10 bases. The CDR3 is made up of 13 amino acids. V lost 5 bases and J lost 10; bases outside the gene matches: 5. The germline V gene has CDR1 MGHRA and CDR2 YSYEKL. The CDR3 coding sequence is TGCGCCAGCAGCTCCCGACAGGGGGCAGAGCAGTTCTTC. This gives the protein CASSSRQGAEQFF.

The V and J genes are TRBV29-1 and TRBJ2-7, with a possible D match to TRBD2 (6 bases). The germline CDR1 and CDR2 sequences are SQVTM and ANQGSEA. Trimming took off 5 bases at V and 2 bases at J, with 13 bases between the two ends. The CDR3 runs to 13 residues. In DNA, the CDR3 is TGCAGCGTTAACGGGAGCCCTCCCTACGAGCAGTACTTC. Residues: CSVNGSPPYEQYF.

The chain is built from TRBV10-2 and TRBJ2-6; 11 bases map to TRBD1. This CDR3 has 18 residues. Per germline, CDR1 WSHSY and CDR2 SAAADI. V was pared by 6 bases and J by 2 bases, with 9 bases of the junction left unmatched. DNA for the CDR3: TGCGCCAGCAGGGCCCCCCCGGACAGGGGGCCTGGGGCCAACGTCCTGACTTTC. Its translation is CASRAPPDRGPGANVLTF.

In this sample, this clone turned up a few times. This chain links TRBV5-1 with TRBJ2-1, with D possibly being TRBD1 (6 bases). With 4 bases removed from V and 2 bases from J, the gap between germline ends came to 13 bases. This CDR3 is built from 15 residues. Germline CDR1 and CDR2: SGHRS and YFSETQ. The DNA of the CDR3 is TGCGCCAGCAGCAAGGACAGCTATACCTACAATGAGCAGTTCTTC. It yields the protein CASSKDSYTYNEQFF.

The chain recombines TRBV5-1 with TRBJ1-5; D unclear. Per germline, CDR1 SGHRS and CDR2 YFSETQ. The germline V and J ends were trimmed by 0 bases and 1 base, with 11 bases remaining between them. The CDR3 is made up of 16 amino acids. CDR3 sequence reads: CASSLVPGISNQPQHF. The CDR3 nucleotides read TGCGCCAGCAGCTTGGTGCCGGGGATCAGCAATCAGCCCCAGCATTTT.

The CDR3 DNA sequence: TGTGCCAGCGGGGTTGACGGGAGCTCTGGAAACACCATATATTTT. Protein sequence: CASGVDGSSGNTIYF. The chain links TRBV7-2 to TRBJ1-3; D is undetermined. This CDR3 comprises 15 residues. The germline gives CDR1 SGHTA, CDR2 FQGNSA. V was clipped by 8 bases and J by 0 bases, with 14 bases between them.

This chain uses TRBV27 with TRBJ2-3; 8 bases line up with TRBD2. This CDR3 contains 15 residues. Germline V lookup: CDR1 MNHEY, CDR2 SMNVEV (reference sequence). V shed 7 bases, J shed 4 bases, and the junction held 10 bases outside the gene matches. CDR3 sequence: CASNERGYGADTQYF. The CDR3 DNA is TGTGCCAGCAACGAGCGGGGGTATGGGGCAGATACGCAGTATTTT.

V usage is TRBV5-6 and J usage is TRBJ2-5, with D perhaps TRBD1 (5 bases). Trimming took 2 bases from V and 0 from J, leaving 11 bases between them. The length of the CDR3 is 15 residues. The germline V gene encodes CDR1 SGHDT and CDR2 YYEEEE. The CDR3 reads CASSLTTGNQETQYF. In DNA form, the CDR3 reads TGTGCCAGCAGCTTAACCACAGGCAACCAAGAGACCCAGTACTTC.

This sequence joins TRBV7-9 and TRBJ2-7; 8 bases match TRBD2. This CDR3 spans 13 amino acids. V was clipped by 5 bases and J by 6 bases; unmatched bases: 6. Germline CDR1 and CDR2: SEHNR and FQNEAQ (reference sequence). The CDR3 loop is CASSRTSRFEQYF. The CDR3 DNA is TGTGCCAGCAGCCGGACTAGCCGCTTCGAGCAGTACTTC. The full variable domain, with the rest looked up from reference TRBV7-9 and TRBJ2-7, is DTGVSQNPRHKITKRGQNVTFRCDPISEHNRLYWYRQTLGQGPEFLTYFQNEAQLEKSRLLSDRFSAERPKGSFSTLEIQRTEQGDSAMYLCASSRTSRFEQYFGPGTRLTVT.

The V gene is TRBV5-1, the J gene TRBJ1-5, with D unresolved. This CDR3 contains 14 residues. Germline CDR1 reads SGHRS; CDR2 reads YFSETQ. Trimming took off 0 bases at V and 9 bases at J, with 13 bases between the two ends. In DNA, the CDR3 is TGCGCCAGCAGCTTGGATGGGCCGATCGGGCCCCAGCATTTT. Translated, it gives CASSLDGPIGPQHF.